This T cell receptor (beta chain) was found in a study of blood T cell repertoires in COVID-19. Study information: Some COVID-19 samples were acute and others convalescent; all came from the United States, Italy and Spain.

The germline V gene encodes CDR1 MNHEY and CDR2 SVGAGI. This CDR3 comprises 13 residues. Trimming cost V 6 bases and J 8 bases, with 16 bases left between them. Profiling relied on immunoSEQ multiplex PCR, and the TCRdb table lists in-frame clones only, not all of them. The profile shows roughly 100,000 clones, about 87% of them singletons. This rearrangement joins TRBV6-5 to TRBJ1-2; a possible D gene is TRBD1 (6 bases). The sequencing sample was made of peripheral blood. This receptor was identified in a man aged 45 to 65 with acute or convalescent COVID-19. CDR3 DNA: TGTGCCAGCAGAAGGGACAATTTAGGAGGCTACACCTTC. Its translation: CASRRDNLGGYTF.